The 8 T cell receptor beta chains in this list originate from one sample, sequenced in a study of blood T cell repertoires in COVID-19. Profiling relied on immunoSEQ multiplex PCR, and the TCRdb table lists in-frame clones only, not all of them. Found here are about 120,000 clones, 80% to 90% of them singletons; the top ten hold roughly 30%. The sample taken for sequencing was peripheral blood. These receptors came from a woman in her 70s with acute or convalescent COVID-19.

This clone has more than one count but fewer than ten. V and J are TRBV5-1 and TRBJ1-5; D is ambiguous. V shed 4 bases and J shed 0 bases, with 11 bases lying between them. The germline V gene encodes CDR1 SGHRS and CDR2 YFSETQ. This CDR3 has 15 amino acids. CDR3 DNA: TGCGCCAGCAGCCCCTATGGGAGTAGCAATCAGCCCCAGCATTTT. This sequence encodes CASSPYGSSNQPQHF. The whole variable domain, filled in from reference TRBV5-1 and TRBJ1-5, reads KAGVTQTPRYLIKTRGQQVTLSCSPISGHRSVSWYQQTPGQGLQFLFEYFSETQRNKGNFPGRFSGRQFSNSRSEMNVSTLELGDSALYLCASSPYGSSNQPQHFGDGTRLSIL.

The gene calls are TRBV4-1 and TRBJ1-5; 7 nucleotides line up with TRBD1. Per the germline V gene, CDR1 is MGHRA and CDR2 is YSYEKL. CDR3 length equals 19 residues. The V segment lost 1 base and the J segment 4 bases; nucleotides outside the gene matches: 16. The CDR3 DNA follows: TGCGCCAGCAGCCAAGGTTTGGTAGGGGGCGGGTTAGAAAATCAGCCCCAGCATTTT. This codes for CASSQGLVGGGLENQPQHF.

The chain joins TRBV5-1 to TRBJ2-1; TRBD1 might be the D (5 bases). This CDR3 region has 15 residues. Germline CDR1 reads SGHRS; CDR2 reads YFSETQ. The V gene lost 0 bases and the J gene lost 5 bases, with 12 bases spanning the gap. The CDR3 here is CASSLGQGSHNEQFF. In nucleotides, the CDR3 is TGCGCCAGCAGCTTGGGGCAGGGAAGCCACAATGAGCAGTTCTTC.

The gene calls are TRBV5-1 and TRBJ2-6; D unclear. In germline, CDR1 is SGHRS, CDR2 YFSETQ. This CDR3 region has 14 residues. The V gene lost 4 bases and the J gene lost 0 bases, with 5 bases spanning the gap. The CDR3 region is CASSAGSGANVLTF. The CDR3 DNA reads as TGCGCCAGCAGCGCCGGCTCTGGGGCCAACGTCCTGACTTTC.

DNA for the CDR3: TGTGCCAGCAGGTCGGGATTTTTCTCCTCCTACGAGCAGTACTTC. This encodes CASRSGFFSSYEQYF. The chain joins TRBV6-5 to TRBJ2-7; a possible D gene is TRBD2 (5 bases). Germline V gene sequence: CDR1 MNHEY, CDR2 SVGAGI. CDR3 length equals 15 residues. V was trimmed by 6 bases and J by 0 bases, leaving 15 bases between them.

CDR3 sequence reads: CASSKGQGNYGYTF. The CDR3 DNA follows: TGTGCCAGCAGCAAAGGACAGGGAAACTATGGCTACACCTTC. The chain uses TRBV5-8 and TRBJ1-2; 8 bases line up with TRBD1. V lost 4 bases to trimming and J lost 2 bases; unmatched junction nucleotides: 4. Germline V lookup: CDR1 SGHTS, CDR2 YDEGEE. This CDR3 region has 14 residues.

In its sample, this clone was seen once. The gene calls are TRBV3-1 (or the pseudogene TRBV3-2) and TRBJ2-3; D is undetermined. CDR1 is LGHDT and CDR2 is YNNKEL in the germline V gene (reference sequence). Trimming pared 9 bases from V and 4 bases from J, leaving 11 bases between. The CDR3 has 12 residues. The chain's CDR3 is CASRGVPDTQYF. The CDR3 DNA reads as TGTGCCAGTCGAGGTGTCCCAGATACGCAGTATTTT.

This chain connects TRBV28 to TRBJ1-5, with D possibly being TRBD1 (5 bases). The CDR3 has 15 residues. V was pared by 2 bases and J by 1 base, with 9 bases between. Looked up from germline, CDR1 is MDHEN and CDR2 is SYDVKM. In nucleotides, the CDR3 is TGTGCCAGCAGTTTAGTCTGGGGCAGCAATCAGCCCCAGCATTTT. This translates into CASSLVWGSNQPQHF.